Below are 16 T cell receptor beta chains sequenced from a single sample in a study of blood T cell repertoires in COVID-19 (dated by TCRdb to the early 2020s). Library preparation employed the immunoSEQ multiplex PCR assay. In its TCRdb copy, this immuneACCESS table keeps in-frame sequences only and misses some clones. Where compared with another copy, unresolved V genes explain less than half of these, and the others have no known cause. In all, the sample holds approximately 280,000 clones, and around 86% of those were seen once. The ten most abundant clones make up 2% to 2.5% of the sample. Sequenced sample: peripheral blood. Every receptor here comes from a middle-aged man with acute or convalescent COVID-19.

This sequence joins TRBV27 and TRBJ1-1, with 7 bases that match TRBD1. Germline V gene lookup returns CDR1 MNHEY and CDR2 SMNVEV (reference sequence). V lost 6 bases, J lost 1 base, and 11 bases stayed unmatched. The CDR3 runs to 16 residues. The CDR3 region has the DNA TGTGCCAGCAGCCTACGTCCGAGACAGGGGAACACTGAAGCTTTCTTT. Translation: CASSLRPRQGNTEAFF.

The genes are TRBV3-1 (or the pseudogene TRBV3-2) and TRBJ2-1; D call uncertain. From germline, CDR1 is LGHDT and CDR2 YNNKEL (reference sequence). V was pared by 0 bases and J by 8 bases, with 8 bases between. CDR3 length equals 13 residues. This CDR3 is CASSQDRRYEQFF. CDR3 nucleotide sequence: TGTGCCAGCAGCCAAGATCGGAGATATGAGCAGTTCTTC.

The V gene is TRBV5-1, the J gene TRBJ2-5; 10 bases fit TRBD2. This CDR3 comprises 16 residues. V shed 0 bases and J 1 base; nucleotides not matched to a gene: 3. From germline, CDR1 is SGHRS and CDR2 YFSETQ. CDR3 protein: CASSLGRTSGQETQYF. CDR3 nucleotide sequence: TGCGCCAGCAGCTTGGGCCGGACTAGCGGCCAAGAGACCCAGTACTTC. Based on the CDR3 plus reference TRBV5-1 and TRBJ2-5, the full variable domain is KAGVTQTPRYLIKTRGQQVTLSCSPISGHRSVSWYQQTPGQGLQFLFEYFSETQRNKGNFPGRFSGRQFSNSRSEMNVSTLELGDSALYLCASSLGRTSGQETQYFGPGTRLLVL.

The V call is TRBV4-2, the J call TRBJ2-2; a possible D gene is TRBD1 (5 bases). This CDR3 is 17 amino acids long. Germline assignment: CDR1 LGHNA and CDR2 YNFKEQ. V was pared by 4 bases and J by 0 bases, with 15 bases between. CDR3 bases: TGTGCCAGCAGCCCGACAGCCAAAAGGACGAACACCGGGGAGCTGTTTTTT. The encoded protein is CASSPTAKRTNTGELFF.

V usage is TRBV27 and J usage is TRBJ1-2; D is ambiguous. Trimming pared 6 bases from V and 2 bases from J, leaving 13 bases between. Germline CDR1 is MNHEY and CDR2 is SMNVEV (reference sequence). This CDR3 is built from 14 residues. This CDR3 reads CASRLHRSNYGYTF. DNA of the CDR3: TGTGCCAGCAGACTCCACCGTTCCAACTATGGCTACACCTTC.

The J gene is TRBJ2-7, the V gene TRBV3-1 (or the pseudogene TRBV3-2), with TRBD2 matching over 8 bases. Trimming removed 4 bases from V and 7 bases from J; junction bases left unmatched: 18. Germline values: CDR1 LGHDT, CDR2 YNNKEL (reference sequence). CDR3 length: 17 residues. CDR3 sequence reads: CASSLTGGRRGVGEQYF. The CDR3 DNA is TGTGCCAGCAGCCTCACGGGAGGGAGGCGCGGGGTAGGAGAGCAGTACTTC.

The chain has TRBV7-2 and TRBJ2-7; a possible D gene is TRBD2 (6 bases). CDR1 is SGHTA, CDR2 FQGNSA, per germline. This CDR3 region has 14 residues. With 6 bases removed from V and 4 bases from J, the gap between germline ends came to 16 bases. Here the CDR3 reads CASRPGRGRYEQYF. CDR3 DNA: TGTGCCAGCAGGCCGGGCCGGGGGAGGTACGAGCAGTACTTC.

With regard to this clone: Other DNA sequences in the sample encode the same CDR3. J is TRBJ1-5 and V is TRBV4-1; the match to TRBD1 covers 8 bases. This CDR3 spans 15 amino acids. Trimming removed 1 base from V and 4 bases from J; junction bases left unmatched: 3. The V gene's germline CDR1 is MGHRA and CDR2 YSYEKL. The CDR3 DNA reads TGCGCCAGCAGCCAAGCGGGACAGGATAATCAGCCCCAGCATTTT. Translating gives CASSQAGQDNQPQHF.

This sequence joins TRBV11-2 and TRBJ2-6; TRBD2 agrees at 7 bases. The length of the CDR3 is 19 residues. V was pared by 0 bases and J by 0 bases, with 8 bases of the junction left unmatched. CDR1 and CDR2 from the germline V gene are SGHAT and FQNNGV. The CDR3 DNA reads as TGTGCCAGCAGCTTAGAACCGAGCGGGGTGGTCTCTGGGGCCAACGTCCTGACTTTC. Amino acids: CASSLEPSGVVSGANVLTF.

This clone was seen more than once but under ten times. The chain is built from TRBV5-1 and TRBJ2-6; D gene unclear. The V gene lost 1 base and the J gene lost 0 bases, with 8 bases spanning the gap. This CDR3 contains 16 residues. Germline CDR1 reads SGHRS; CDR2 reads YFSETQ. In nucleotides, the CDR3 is TGCGCCAGCAGCTTGACACCAACCTCTGGGGCCAACGTCCTGACTTTC. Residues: CASSLTPTSGANVLTF.

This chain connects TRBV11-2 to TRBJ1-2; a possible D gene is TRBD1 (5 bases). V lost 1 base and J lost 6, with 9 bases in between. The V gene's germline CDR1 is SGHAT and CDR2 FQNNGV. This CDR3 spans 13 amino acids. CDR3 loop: CASSLGLGDGYTF. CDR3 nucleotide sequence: TGTGCCAGCAGCTTAGGGTTAGGGGATGGCTACACCTTC.

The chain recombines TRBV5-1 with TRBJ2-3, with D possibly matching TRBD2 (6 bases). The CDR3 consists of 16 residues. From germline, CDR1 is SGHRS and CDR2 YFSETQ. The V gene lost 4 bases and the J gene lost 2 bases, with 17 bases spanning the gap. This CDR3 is CASSLNWGLYTDTQYF. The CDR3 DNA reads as TGCGCCAGCAGCCTCAATTGGGGACTCTACACAGATACGCAGTATTTT.

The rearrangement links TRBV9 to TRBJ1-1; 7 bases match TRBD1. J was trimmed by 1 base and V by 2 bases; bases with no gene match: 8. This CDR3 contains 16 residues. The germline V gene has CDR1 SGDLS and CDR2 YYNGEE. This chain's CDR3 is CASSVGETGTNTEAFF. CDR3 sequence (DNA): TGTGCCAGCAGCGTCGGAGAGACAGGGACGAACACTGAAGCTTTCTTT.

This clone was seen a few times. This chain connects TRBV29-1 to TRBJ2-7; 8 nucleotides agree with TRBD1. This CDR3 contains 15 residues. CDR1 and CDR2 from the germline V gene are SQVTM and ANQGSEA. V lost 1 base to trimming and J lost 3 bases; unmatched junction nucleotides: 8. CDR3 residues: CSVEVHATGDYEQYF. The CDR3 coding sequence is TGCAGCGTTGAAGTTCACGCGACAGGGGACTACGAGCAGTACTTC.

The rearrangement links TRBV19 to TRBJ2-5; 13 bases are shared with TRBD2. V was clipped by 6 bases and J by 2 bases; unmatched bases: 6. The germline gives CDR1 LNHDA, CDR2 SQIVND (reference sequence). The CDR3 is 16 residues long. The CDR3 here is CASSSTSGGAQETQYF. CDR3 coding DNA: TGTGCCAGTAGCTCTACTAGCGGGGGGGCACAAGAGACCCAGTACTTC.

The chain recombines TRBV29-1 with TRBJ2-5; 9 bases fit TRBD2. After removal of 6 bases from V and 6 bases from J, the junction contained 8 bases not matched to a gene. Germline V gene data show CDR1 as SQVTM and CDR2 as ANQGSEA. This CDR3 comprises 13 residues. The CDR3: CSVPPSGEKTQYF. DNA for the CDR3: TGCAGCGTCCCCCCTAGCGGGGAAAAGACCCAGTACTTC.